Below, 28 T cell receptor beta chains from the same sample are listed, as sequenced in a study of technical replicates of blood from four donors. TCRdb's table, derived via immunoSEQ multiplex PCR, lists solely in-frame clones and lacks some. Of approximately 82,000 clones detected, about 89% appear once; the ten largest clones hold 0.27%. What was sequenced was T cells isolated from PBMCs. These TCRs come from a human donor in good health.

The chain combines TRBV7-9 with TRBJ1-2, with TRBD1 identical over 7 bases. Germline trimming cut 2 bases from V and 0 bases from J; bases unmatched to any gene: 9. Germline CDR1 SEHNR, CDR2 FQNEAQ (reference sequence). This CDR3 has 17 residues. CDR3 sequence reads: CASSLSTGSPANYGYTF. CDR3 DNA sequence: TGTGCCAGCAGCTTATCGACAGGGTCCCCAGCTAACTATGGCTACACCTTC.

This chain links TRBV4-1 with TRBJ2-3; D possibly corresponds to TRBD2 (5 bases). The length of the CDR3 is 15 residues. V lost 0 bases, J lost 5 bases, and 12 bases lay in between. Germline V lookup: CDR1 MGHRA, CDR2 YSYEKL. The chain's CDR3 is CASSQDTLAKDTQYF. The CDR3 DNA follows: TGCGCCAGCAGCCAAGATACCCTAGCCAAAGATACGCAGTATTTT.

V gene TRBV5-4 combines with J gene TRBJ2-1; D may be TRBD1 (5 bases). V was clipped by 2 bases and J by 5 bases, with 17 bases between them. Germline-derived CDR1 and CDR2 are SGHNT and YYREEE (reference sequence). The CDR3 contains 16 residues. The CDR3 DNA sequence: TGTGCCAGCAGCTTCCCGCCGTCAGGGATGGACAATGAGCAGTTCTTC. This encodes CASSFPPSGMDNEQFF.

The chain combines TRBV14 with TRBJ2-4; D might be TRBD1 (5 bases). The CDR3 consists of 14 residues. Trimming took off 0 bases at V and 9 bases at J, with 12 bases between the two ends. Germline V gene data show CDR1 as SGHDN and CDR2 as FVKESK. The CDR3 sequence is CASSQDAPQGIQYF. The CDR3 DNA reads as TGTGCCAGCAGCCAAGATGCCCCCCAGGGCATTCAGTACTTC.

V and J are TRBV7-8 and TRBJ2-5, with TRBD2 as a possible D gene (7 bases). The CDR3 length is 15 residues. V was cut by 1 base and J by 5 bases, with 14 bases left in between. CDR1 is SGHVS and CDR2 is FQNEAQ in the germline V gene. CDR3 amino acids: CASSLVGGVGETQYF. The CDR3 bases are TGTGCCAGCAGCTTAGTAGGGGGGGTAGGGGAGACCCAGTACTTC.

The chain has TRBV5-6 and TRBJ2-1; D possibly corresponds to TRBD1 (5 bases). CDR3 length: 18 amino acids. Germline CDR1 and CDR2: SGHDT and YYEEEE. V lost 0 bases to trimming and J lost 6 bases, with 22 bases between them. The CDR3 is CASSLVSRAGPLSNEQFF. CDR3 DNA sequence: TGTGCCAGCAGCTTGGTTTCTCGGGCAGGGCCCCTAAGCAATGAGCAGTTCTTC.

The V gene is TRBV19, the J gene TRBJ1-2; D gene uncertain. V was shortened by 6 bases and J by 0 bases, with 5 bases between the two germline ends. Germline V gene data show CDR1 as LNHDA and CDR2 as SQIVND (reference sequence). The CDR3 extends over 12 amino acids. CDR3 bases: TGTGCCAGTAGGAGGACTAACTATGGCTACACCTTC. Translation: CASRRTNYGYTF. The variable domain in full, with the rest retrieved from reference TRBV19 and TRBJ1-2, is DGGITQSPKYLFRKEGQNVTLSCEQNLNHDAMYWYRQDPGQGLRLIYYSQIVNDFQKGDIAEGYSVSREKKESFPLTVTSAQKNPTAFYLCASRRTNYGYTFGSGTRLTVV.

The chain is built from TRBV7-2 and TRBJ2-5, with a tentative D call TRBD2 (6 bases). The CDR3 has 14 amino acids. Looked up from germline, CDR1 is SGHTA and CDR2 is FQGNSA. Trimming removed 1 base at V and 2 bases at J, with 8 bases between. CDR3 sequence: CASSLDGGQETQYF. The DNA for the CDR3 is TGTGCCAGCAGCTTAGACGGGGGACAAGAGACCCAGTACTTC.

The V and J genes are TRBV5-4 and TRBJ1-1; D remains unclear. The V gene lost 0 bases and the J gene lost 3 bases, with 12 bases spanning the gap. This CDR3 is 15 amino acids long. Germline V gives CDR1 SGHNT, CDR2 YYREEE (reference sequence). Here the CDR3 reads CASSLVASKYTEAFF. The CDR3 DNA reads as TGTGCCAGCAGCTTGGTTGCGTCCAAATACACTGAAGCTTTCTTT. The full variable domain, with the rest looked up from reference TRBV5-4 and TRBJ1-1, is ETGVTQSPTHLIKTRGQQVTLRCSSQSGHNTVSWYQQALGQGPQFIFQYYREEENGRGNFPPRFSGLQFPNYSSELNVNALELDDSALYLCASSLVASKYTEAFFGQGTRLTVV.

V gene TRBV4-1 combines with J gene TRBJ1-1; D gene uncertain. Trimming stripped 0 bases from V and 1 base from J, with 6 bases between. This CDR3 comprises 14 residues. Germline CDR1 reads MGHRA; CDR2 reads YSYEKL. The CDR3 here is CASSQDNRNTEAFF. CDR3 nucleotide sequence: TGCGCCAGCAGCCAAGATAACAGGAACACTGAAGCTTTCTTT.

This chain connects TRBV2 to TRBJ2-5; 8 bases match TRBD1. The CDR3 contains 14 residues. The trim removed 5 bases at V and 4 bases at J, leaving 6 bases unmatched. CDR1 SNHLY and CDR2 FYNNEI come from the germline V gene. The CDR3 is CASSKTGAGETQYF. The DNA of the CDR3 is TGTGCCAGCAGTAAGACAGGGGCGGGAGAGACCCAGTACTTC. Together with reference TRBV2 and TRBJ2-5, the CDR3 gives the full variable domain: EPEVTQTPSHQVTQMGQEVILRCVPISNHLYFYWYRQILGQKVEFLVSFYNNEISEKSEIFDDQFSVERPDGSNFTLKIRSTKLEDSAMYFCASSKTGAGETQYFGPGTRLLVL.

J is TRBJ2-7 and V is TRBV21-1; the D call of TRBD1 is as the table states it, not checked on the DNA. TRBV21-1 is a listed pseudogene. The CDR3 contains 19 residues. Here the CDR3 DNA reads TGTGCCAGCAGCAAAGGGGGGTCAGGGGTGTTGGGAACCACCTACGAGCAGTACTTC. This sequence encodes CASSKGGSGVLGTTYEQYF.

This chain uses TRBV27 with TRBJ2-3; perhaps TRBD1 as D (5 bases). Trimming cost V 1 base and J 4 bases, with 12 bases left between them. Per the germline V gene, CDR1 is MNHEY and CDR2 is SMNVEV (reference sequence). This CDR3 has 15 residues. The CDR3 region has the DNA TGTGCCAGCAGTTTATGGCAGGGTGGCTCAGATACGCAGTATTTT. Translation gives CASSLWQGGSDTQYF.

V usage is TRBV29-1 and J usage is TRBJ2-5; maybe TRBD2 (6 bases). Germline V gene sequence: CDR1 SQVTM, CDR2 ANQGSEA. The CDR3 is 14 amino acids. V shed 1 base and J shed 4 bases, with 13 bases lying between them. The CDR3 is CSVEAGLASETQYF. The CDR3 DNA sequence: TGCAGCGTTGAAGCAGGGCTAGCGTCAGAGACCCAGTACTTC. The complete variable domain, with remaining parts taken from reference TRBV29-1 and TRBJ2-5, reads SAVISQKPSRDICQRGTSLTIQCQVDSQVTMMFWYRQQPGQSLTLIATANQGSEATYESGFVIDKFPISRPNLTFSTLTVSNMSPEDSSIYLCSVEAGLASETQYFGPGTRLLVL.

The chain combines TRBV7-9 with TRBJ1-1; no firm D call. Trimming removed 7 bases from V and 0 bases from J, with 9 bases in between. The germline V gene has CDR1 SEHNR and CDR2 FQNEAQ (reference sequence). The CDR3 contains 13 residues. The CDR3 is CASKGSMNTEAFF. The CDR3 coding sequence is TGTGCCAGCAAAGGGAGCATGAACACTGAAGCTTTCTTT.

The chain carries TRBV5-4 and TRBJ2-3; tentatively, D is TRBD2 (6 bases). V gave up 3 bases and J gave up 2 bases, with 7 bases separating them. This CDR3 has 13 amino acids. In germline, CDR1 is SGHNT, CDR2 YYREEE (reference sequence). The CDR3 DNA reads TGTGCCAGCAGCTCGGACTACACAGATACGCAGTATTTT. This encodes CASSSDYTDTQYF. Combining the CDR3 with reference TRBV5-4 and TRBJ2-3 gives the whole variable domain ETGVTQSPTHLIKTRGQQVTLRCSSQSGHNTVSWYQQALGQGPQFIFQYYREEENGRGNFPPRFSGLQFPNYSSELNVNALELDDSALYLCASSSDYTDTQYFGPGTRLTVL.

The V call is TRBV7-9, the J call TRBJ1-1, with unresolved D. Trimming removed 3 bases at V and 1 base at J, with 12 bases between. CDR1 SEHNR and CDR2 FQNEAQ come from the germline V gene (reference sequence). This CDR3 is 15 amino acids long. The CDR3 here is CASSFGWRENTEAFF. CDR3 DNA sequence: TGTGCCAGCAGCTTTGGGTGGAGGGAGAACACTGAAGCTTTCTTT.

This rearrangement joins TRBV11-3 to TRBJ2-7; tentatively, D is TRBD1 (6 bases). Trimming left V 8 bases short and J 1 base short, with 9 bases between. Germline CDR1 is SGHNT and CDR2 is YENEEA. This CDR3 is 12 amino acids long. The CDR3 DNA reads TGTGCCAGCCAAGACAGGTCCTACGAGCAGTACTTC. Translation: CASQDRSYEQYF.

The chain couples TRBV30 to TRBJ2-2; D is uncertain. The V gene's germline CDR1 is GTSNPN and CDR2 SVGIG (reference sequence). There are 15 residues in the CDR3. Trimming removed 4 bases at V and 0 bases at J, with 12 bases between. The CDR3 DNA reads as TGTGCCTGGACCAGTCGCTCATCGAACACCGGGGAGCTGTTTTTT. It yields the protein CAWTSRSSNTGELFF.

The chain carries TRBV7-9 and TRBJ1-5; TRBD1 matches 9 bases. The CDR3 length is 13 residues. Germline V gene sequence: CDR1 SEHNR, CDR2 FQNEAQ (reference sequence). Trimming cost V 5 bases and J 9 bases; bases outside gene matches: 5. CDR3 nucleotides: TGTGCCAGCAGCCAGACAGGGGGGCGGCCCCAGCATTTT. Protein product: CASSQTGGRPQHF.

The gene calls are TRBV7-9 and TRBJ2-1; 7 bases fit TRBD2. Germline values: CDR1 SEHNR, CDR2 FQNEAQ (reference sequence). This CDR3 is built from 15 residues. Trimming took 1 base from V and 9 from J; bases not matched to a gene: 9. The CDR3 nucleotides are TGTGCCAGCAGCTTAGGTCTGGCAGGCGGGAGTGAGCAGTTCTTC. Its protein product is CASSLGLAGGSEQFF. The variable domain in full, with the rest retrieved from reference TRBV7-9 and TRBJ2-1, is DTGVSQNPRHKITKRGQNVTFRCDPISEHNRLYWYRQTLGQGPEFLTYFQNEAQLEKSRLLSDRFSAERPKGSFSTLEIQRTEQGDSAMYLCASSLGLAGGSEQFFGPGTRLTVL.

The J gene is TRBJ2-1, the V gene TRBV28; 14 nucleotides match TRBD2. Per the germline V gene, CDR1 is MDHEN and CDR2 is SYDVKM. The junction had 3 bases not matched to a gene; V was cut back by 5 bases and J by 3 bases. The CDR3 runs 16 residues. The CDR3 nucleotides read TGTGCCAGCAGTAGGACTAGCGGGAGGTTCTACAATGAGCAGTTCTTC. Its translation: CASSRTSGRFYNEQFF.

V is TRBV28 and J is TRBJ2-7, with TRBD2 matching 10 bases. With 10 bases clipped from V and 2 bases from J, the junction kept 8 bases outside the gene matches. The CDR3 is made up of 14 amino acids. Germline V lookup: CDR1 MDHEN, CDR2 SYDVKM. The CDR3 sequence: CATAPLAGAYEQYF. The DNA of the CDR3 is TGTGCCACCGCTCCCCTAGCGGGGGCCTACGAGCAGTACTTC.

The CDR3 DNA reads TGTGCCAGCAGTACAGGGTTGGGTTACAATGAGCAGTTCTTC. Protein product: CASSTGLGYNEQFF. The chain combines TRBV25-1 with TRBJ2-1, with D maybe TRBD1 (6 bases). Between the trimmed V and J ends, which lost 5 bases and 4 bases, there was a span of 12 bases. The CDR3 consists of 14 residues. CDR1 and CDR2 from the germline V gene are MGHDK and SYGVNS.

This chain links TRBV18 with TRBJ2-7; the D gene is possibly TRBD1 (6 bases). This CDR3 has 14 amino acids. V shed 4 bases and J shed 7 bases, with 17 bases lying between them. Germline-derived CDR1 and CDR2 are KGHSH and LQKENI. CDR3 bases: TGTGCCAGCTCACAACTTCGACCAGGGGAAGAGCAGTACTTC. Its translation: CASSQLRPGEEQYF.

V usage is TRBV27 and J usage is TRBJ2-3, with D maybe TRBD1 (6 bases). The CDR3 runs 15 residues. Trimming pared 6 bases from V and 0 bases from J, leaving 13 bases between. CDR1 is MNHEY, CDR2 SMNVEV, per germline (reference sequence). The CDR3 DNA reads TGTGCCAGCAGCTACAGGGTTCCTAGCACAGATACGCAGTATTTT. Amino acid sequence: CASSYRVPSTDTQYF.

The chain employs TRBV12-5 and TRBJ1-6; D is unclear. The germline V and J ends were trimmed by 0 bases and 0 bases, with 9 bases remaining between them. CDR1 and CDR2 (germline): LGHNT, FRNRAP. The CDR3 totals 17 residues. Here the CDR3 reads CASGLVLRSSYNSPLHF. The CDR3 DNA reads TGTGCTAGTGGTTTGGTATTAAGGAGCTCCTATAATTCACCCCTCCACTTT.

The chain is built from TRBV28 and TRBJ1-2; D remains unclear. Looked up from germline, CDR1 is MDHEN and CDR2 is SYDVKM. Trimming cost V 2 bases and J 7 bases, with 17 bases left between them. CDR3 length: 15 residues. CDR3 sequence (DNA): TGTGCCAGCAGTTTAATGTCCGGCGGCGGGCTTGGCTACACCTTC. It specifies CASSLMSGGGLGYTF.